Following are 21 T cell receptor beta chains from one sample sequenced in a study of beta chain features in type 1 diabetes (dated by TCRdb to between 2017 and 2018). The method was the immunoSEQ multiplex PCR assay. The entire isolated RNA was reverse transcribed using the High Capacity cDNA Reverse Transcription Kit, and thus expressed TCRB transcripts were sequenced. TCRdb took over this immuneACCESS table, retaining in-frame rearrangements with V and J assigned. Such tables are incomplete; in checked studies, under half of the missing clones stem from an unresolved V gene, and the remainder is unexplained. In all, the sample holds 15,000 to 20,000 clones, and around 50% of those were seen once. The top ten clones comprise around 0.45% of the sample. The sample taken for sequencing was stem cell memory CD4+ T cells from blood. The sample's cell subset or site, from its label and the paper: stem cell-like memory CD4+ T cells. Receptors originate from a man aged 18 to 29 in good health.

The CDR3, as DNA: TGTGCCAGCAGCCCGACTAGCGGGGGCCTCTCCTACAATGAGCAGTTCTTC. This codes for CASSPTSGGLSYNEQFF. V and J are TRBV5-4 and TRBJ2-1; 12 positions match TRBD2. Germline loops: CDR1 SGHNT, CDR2 YYREEE (reference sequence). The CDR3 loop spans 17 amino acids. V lost 4 bases and J lost 0; bases outside the gene matches: 5.

This clone was recorded a few times. The chain carries TRBV7-2 and TRBJ2-4, with 11 nucleotides matching TRBD2. This CDR3 comprises 18 residues. V trimming: 5 bases; J trimming: 3 bases; junction bases outside the gene matches: 12. Germline V lookup: CDR1 SGHTA, CDR2 FQGNSA. CDR3 coding DNA: TGTGCCAGCAGCGGAGGGGTAGCGGGGGGGCGGGTCAAAAACATTCAGTACTTC. Translation: CASSGGVAGGRVKNIQYF.

The genes are TRBV4-1 and TRBJ2-1; TRBD2 agrees at 10 bases. CDR1 and CDR2 from the germline V gene are MGHRA and YSYEKL. This CDR3 contains 16 residues. The V gene end was trimmed by 4 bases and the J gene end by 3 bases; junction bases not matched to a gene: 6. The DNA for the CDR3 is TGCGCCAGCAGCCTCCGGACTAGCGGATACTACAATGAGCAGTTCTTC. It yields the protein CASSLRTSGYYNEQFF.

The V call is TRBV18, the J call TRBJ1-2; D may be TRBD1 (5 bases). This CDR3 comprises 15 residues. The V end was cut by 7 bases, the J end by 2 bases, with 17 bases between. Germline CDR1 and CDR2: KGHSH and LQKENI. CDR3 sequence reads: CASFSGTWGNYGYTF. CDR3 sequence (DNA): TGTGCCAGCTTCTCCGGGACTTGGGGGAACTATGGCTACACCTTC.

The chain joins TRBV10-2 to TRBJ1-1; maybe TRBD1 (5 bases). The CDR3 covers 15 residues. Germline loops: CDR1 WSHSY, CDR2 SAAADI. Trimming stripped 7 bases from V and 1 base from J, with 16 bases between. The CDR3 is CASNSLTGGNTEAFF. The CDR3 nucleotides are TGCGCCAGCAATTCTCTAACCGGGGGGAACACTGAAGCTTTCTTT.

The chain couples TRBV6-5 to TRBJ1-6; 8 bases map to TRBD1. CDR1 is MNHEY and CDR2 is SVGAGI in the germline V gene. V dropped 6 bases and J dropped 7; count of bases not matched to a gene: 5. The CDR3 totals 14 residues. In DNA, the CDR3 is TGTGCCAGCAGCCCCGGGACAGGCAATTCACCCCTCCACTTT. As protein: CASSPGTGNSPLHF.

A few counts support this clone. The CDR3 region has the DNA TGTGCCTGGAGTCCCAGGAACAATGAGCAGTTCTTC. It codes for CAWSPRNNEQFF. V is TRBV30 and J is TRBJ2-1; D call uncertain. Looked up from germline, CDR1 is GTSNPN and CDR2 is SVGIG (reference sequence). Trimming pared 2 bases from V and 5 bases from J, leaving 7 bases between. The length of the CDR3 is 12 residues.

The chain joins TRBV7-9 to TRBJ1-2; D remains unclear. Trimming removed 3 bases from V and 7 bases from J, with 12 bases in between. The CDR3 totals 13 residues. Germline V gene data show CDR1 as SEHNR and CDR2 as FQNEAQ (reference sequence). The CDR3 is CASSFGEGGGYTF. The CDR3 DNA sequence: TGTGCCAGCAGCTTCGGGGAGGGTGGTGGCTACACCTTC.

This clone was detected only a few times. This chain uses TRBV7-2 with TRBJ2-1, with D possibly being TRBD2 (5 bases). The V gene's germline CDR1 is SGHTA and CDR2 FQGNSA. V was trimmed by 3 bases and J by 8 bases, leaving 11 bases between them. The CDR3 extends over 13 amino acids. CDR3 residues: CASSFMTKDEQFF. In DNA, the CDR3 is TGTGCCAGCAGCTTCATGACTAAGGATGAGCAGTTCTTC.

V is TRBV18 and J is TRBJ1-5; D is perhaps TRBD1 (5 bases). Germline V gene lookup returns CDR1 KGHSH and CDR2 LQKENI. This CDR3 contains 16 residues. The germline V and J ends were trimmed by 4 bases and 0 bases, with 13 bases remaining between them. Here the CDR3 reads CASSQRGHDSNQPQHF. The DNA for the CDR3 is TGTGCCAGCTCACAGCGAGGACACGATAGCAATCAGCCCCAGCATTTT.

The chain is built from TRBV4-1 and TRBJ2-2; TRBD1 is a possible D gene (5 bases). The germline V gene encodes CDR1 MGHRA and CDR2 YSYEKL. This CDR3 is built from 14 residues. V lost 4 bases and J lost 6, with 12 bases in between. The CDR3 DNA sequence: TGCGCCAGCAGCCCCCCCAGGGAAGCCGGGGAGCTGTTTTTT. Protein product: CASSPPREAGELFF.

Notes on this clone: Distinct nucleotide sequences in the sample also encode this CDR3. The V gene is TRBV5-4, the J gene TRBJ2-2; TRBD2 matches at 11 bases. V shed 1 base, J shed 11 bases, and the junction held 10 bases outside the gene matches. Germline V gene sequence: CDR1 SGHNT, CDR2 YYREEE (reference sequence). The CDR3 covers 16 residues. For the CDR3, the DNA is TGTGCCAGCAGCTTGCCGCTAGCGGGGGGTTCAGGAGAGCTGTTTTTT. This gives the protein CASSLPLAGGSGELFF.

The chain has TRBV7-3 and TRBJ2-5; D is perhaps TRBD1 (5 bases). The CDR3 extends over 14 amino acids. Trimming pared 4 bases from V and 7 bases from J, leaving 16 bases between. The germline V gene encodes CDR1 SGHTA and CDR2 FQGTGA. CDR3 nucleotide sequence: TGTGCCAGCAGCTCCCCTGGACCCCAGGGGACCCAGTACTTC. This gives the protein CASSSPGPQGTQYF.

This clone was counted only a few times. The chain couples TRBV5-4 to TRBJ2-2; 7 bases line up with TRBD2. The trim removed 1 base at V and 1 base at J, leaving 1 base unmatched. Germline V lookup: CDR1 SGHNT, CDR2 YYREEE (reference sequence). CDR3 length equals 15 residues. The CDR3 nucleotides read TGTGCCAGCAGCTTGTTAGCGGGGAACACCGGGGAGCTGTTTTTT. As protein: CASSLLAGNTGELFF.

The V call is TRBV28, the J call TRBJ1-1; D is perhaps TRBD1 (6 bases). V lost 2 bases to trimming and J lost 3 bases, with 16 bases between them. In germline, CDR1 is MDHEN, CDR2 SYDVKM. This CDR3 comprises 16 residues. CDR3 amino acids: CASSLLSGAPDTEAFF. Here the CDR3 DNA reads TGTGCCAGCAGTTTACTCTCAGGGGCCCCAGACACTGAAGCTTTCTTT.

V and J are TRBV28 and TRBJ2-7; tentative D call: TRBD2 (5 bases). This CDR3 is 13 amino acids long. V lost 6 bases and J 2 bases, leaving 11 bases between the germline ends. The germline CDR1 and CDR2 sequences are MDHEN and SYDVKM. CDR3 in amino acids: CASRGAGTYEQYF. The CDR3 DNA sequence: TGTGCCAGCAGGGGAGCAGGCACCTACGAGCAGTACTTC.

The chain employs TRBV28 and TRBJ1-5; 8 bases match TRBD1. Germline CDR1 and CDR2: MDHEN and SYDVKM. The V gene end was trimmed by 5 bases and the J gene end by 2 bases; junction bases not matched to a gene: 2. CDR3 length equals 14 residues. The CDR3 reads CASSQGARNQPQHF. The CDR3, as DNA: TGTGCCAGCAGTCAGGGGGCTCGCAATCAGCCCCAGCATTTT.

This chain uses TRBV7-2 with TRBJ2-1, with 10 bases aligning to TRBD2. Per the germline V gene, CDR1 is SGHTA and CDR2 is FQGNSA. The CDR3 extends over 16 amino acids. V was clipped by 0 bases and J by 2 bases; unmatched bases: 1. CDR3 sequence (DNA): TGTGCCAGCAGCTTAGCTAGCGGGGGGACCTACAATGAGCAGTTCTTC. It encodes CASSLASGGTYNEQFF.

The chain recombines TRBV30 with TRBJ1-5, with D unclear. Per the germline V gene, CDR1 is GTSNPN and CDR2 is SVGIG (reference sequence). CDR3 length: 14 amino acids. V was trimmed by 0 bases and J by 12 bases, leaving 18 bases between them. The chain's CDR3 is CAWSVGHSGDLQHF. In DNA form, the CDR3 reads TGTGCCTGGAGTGTAGGGCACAGCGGAGATCTCCAGCATTTT.

J is TRBJ2-3 and V is TRBV9; 8 bases are a match to TRBD1. This CDR3 comprises 14 residues. Germline V gene sequence: CDR1 SGDLS, CDR2 YYNGEE. Trimming cost V 3 bases and J 5 bases; bases outside gene matches: 5. The CDR3 reads CASSAGQGGDTQYF. CDR3 DNA: TGTGCCAGCAGCGCCGGACAGGGAGGAGATACGCAGTATTTT.

This clone has more than one count but fewer than ten. This chain uses TRBV10-3 with TRBJ2-1; maybe TRBD1 (6 bases). V was cut by 2 bases and J by 9 bases, with 11 bases left in between. CDR3 length equals 13 residues. From germline, CDR1 is ENHRY and CDR2 SYGVKD. The CDR3 protein is CAISEASRGEQFF. CDR3 DNA: TGTGCCATCAGTGAGGCCTCCAGGGGTGAGCAGTTCTTC.